This T cell receptor beta chain was captured in a study of blood T cell repertoires in COVID-19 (dated by TCRdb to about 2020). Regarding the research as a whole: Collaborator samples came from the United States, Italy and Spain and covered acute and convalescent phases of COVID-19. The material from the prospective study consisted of cDNA or gDNA derived from T cells, B-cell-depleted T cells, or PBMCs. Subjects who had been exposed to COVID-19, were actively infected with it, or had recovered from it provided the deeply sampled blood TCRbeta repertoires that made up the dataset. A freely available public database, intended as a resource for researchers studying the immune response to SARS-CoV-2, is where the repertoires were released. The samples were drawn from two sources: the first 160 participants of the ongoing ImmuneRACE study, and 1,254 subjects contributed by 6 global collaborators. Sample metadata almost always included a de-identified subject ID, COVID-19 status, age in years and sex. Where HLA class I and class II types were available, the types were taken from metadata supplied by the sample provider, not from assay-based typing.

V is reduced by 7 bases and J by 4 bases, leaving a spacing of 17 bases between them. CDR1 and CDR2 are read off the germline V gene as MDHEN and SYDVKM. The CDR3, from cysteine to phenylalanine, totals 14 residues. Only CDR3 DNA is held: 42 bases, read in frame from base 1. The immunoSEQ Assay, a bias-controlled multiplex PCR, was used to amplify TCRbeta CDR3 regions from genomic DNA. Under the source paper's analysis protocol: The number of nucleated cells in each sample was estimated by amplification of reference gene primers within the assay. To quantify the absolute abundance of each unique TCRbeta CDR3 rearrangement, sequence reads were collapsed and filtered. For each sample, productive Simpson clonality was calculated as the square root of Simpson's diversity index over productive rearrangements. TCRdb holds this immuneACCESS table with in-frame rearrangements only. Some clones are missing; in checked studies, unresolved V genes explain under half, and the rest has no known cause. The D gene and trimming were derived from the DNA, and the V and J assignments and clone size from that table. The sample table holds some 96,000 clones, of which 70% to 90% were seen once. Approximately 10% of the sample rests with the top ten.

With regard to this clone: Its antigen remains undetermined. Per-nucleotide qualities are absent, and no much larger clonotype sits a single base away.

What the study reported, not specific to this receptor: How much clinical and demographic metadata was included differed by source and by participant, and the metadata was provided uncurated.

The collaborating institutions used their own protocols to collect whole blood in K2EDTA tubes. For TCRbeta analysis, collaborators shipped samples as frozen whole blood, isolated PBMCs, or DNA extracted from either of those sample types. The TCR was taken from a human donor in a cohort sampled during active COVID-19. Recombination connected TRBV28 to TRBJ2-7, with a tentative D gene TRBD1 over 6 matching bases. Sequencing was carried out using peripheral blood. The CDR3 protein: CASTRGGMEYEQYF. The DNA sequence is TGTGCCAGCACCAGAGGGGGTATGGAGTACGAGCAGTACTTC.